Listed here are 8 T cell receptor beta chains from one sample, sequenced in a study of CD8+ T cells in alopecia areata. Once RNA had been extracted, it was reverse transcribed into cDNA to act as the sequencing template. Sequencing was performed with immunoSEQ multiplex PCR; in TCRdb, only in-frame clones are kept and a portion is missing. The data hold 110,000 or so clones, with roughly three fifths observed a single time. Treatment indicated: oral pan-JAK inhibitor, 5-10 mg twice daily. The sequencing used CD4+ T cells sorted from blood, collected at week 24, from a patient treated with tofacitinib. The receptor source for this set is a human donor with alopecia areata.

The chain has TRBV29-1 and TRBJ1-5; 7 positions agree with TRBD1. Germline values: CDR1 SQVTM, CDR2 ANQGSEA. The CDR3 spans 14 residues. Losses at the gene ends were 6 bases for V and 5 bases for J; bases not matched to a gene: 10. In DNA form, the CDR3 reads TGCAGCGTCAAAATCGGGACAGTAGATCAGCCCCAGCATTTT. This codes for CSVKIGTVDQPQHF.

This clone was detected a few times. This chain links TRBV7-9 with TRBJ1-1, with D uncertain. Per germline, CDR1 SEHNR and CDR2 FQNEAQ (reference sequence). V dropped 5 bases and J dropped 0 bases, with 13 bases sitting between them. The CDR3 loop spans 15 amino acids. This chain's CDR3 is CASSQVVEMNTEAFF. CDR3 bases: TGTGCCAGCAGCCAGGTGGTGGAAATGAACACTGAAGCTTTCTTT.

The V call is TRBV10-2, the J call TRBJ1-6, with 12 bases that match TRBD1. Germline lookup yields CDR1 WSHSY and CDR2 SAAADI. CDR3 size: 16 residues. V trimming: 3 bases; J trimming: 5 bases; junction bases outside the gene matches: 2. CDR3 sequence: CASSDRDRGHNSPLHF. CDR3 bases: TGCGCCAGCAGTGACCGGGACAGGGGGCATAATTCACCCCTCCACTTT.

V gene TRBV29-1 combines with J gene TRBJ2-3; 9 nucleotides match TRBD2. Germline V gene lookup returns CDR1 SQVTM and CDR2 ANQGSEA. The ends lost 1 base at V and 3 bases at J; junction bases unmatched: 8. The CDR3 loop spans 16 amino acids. The CDR3 loop reads CSVEGSSSGGTDTQYF. CDR3 nucleotides: TGCAGCGTTGAAGGAAGTTCCAGCGGGGGGACAGATACGCAGTATTTT.

The chain is built from TRBV14 and TRBJ1-6, with 10 positions matching TRBD1. V was clipped by 2 bases and J by 7 bases; unmatched bases: 2. Germline CDR1 reads SGHDN; CDR2 reads FVKESK. The CDR3 has 15 amino acids. The CDR3 protein is CASSQMDRGNSPLHF. In DNA, the CDR3 is TGTGCCAGCAGCCAAATGGACAGGGGGAATTCACCCCTCCACTTT.

The chain employs TRBV11-3 and TRBJ1-1, with 8 bases fitting TRBD1. Germline V gene sequence: CDR1 SGHNT, CDR2 YENEEA. This CDR3 has 16 amino acids. The J segment lost 6 bases and the V segment lost 2 bases, leaving 11 bases of the junction unmatched. The DNA for the CDR3 is TGTGCCAGCAGCTTACGACGGGACAGGAAATGGGCTGAAGCTTTCTTT. Its protein is CASSLRRDRKWAEAFF.

The chain combines TRBV30 with TRBJ2-1, with TRBD2 matching over 9 bases. Germline V gene data show CDR1 as GTSNPN and CDR2 as SVGIG (reference sequence). The CDR3 totals 15 residues. J gave up 5 bases and V 0 bases, and 5 bases lay outside the gene matches. The CDR3 DNA reads as TGTGCCTGGAGTGTAAGGTTAGCGGGGGACAATGAGCAGTTCTTC. Amino acids: CAWSVRLAGDNEQFF.

The chain uses TRBV18 and TRBJ1-5; D may be TRBD1 (5 bases). The germline CDR1 and CDR2 sequences are KGHSH and LQKENI. CDR3 length: 13 amino acids. V shed 5 bases and J shed 7 bases, with 12 bases lying between them. As DNA, the CDR3 is TGTGCCAGCTCATCGGGCAGGGACCAGCCCCAGCATTTT. The encoded protein is CASSSGRDQPQHF.